A single sample gave rise to the 22 T cell receptor beta chains below, sequenced in a study of PD-L1 blockade in urothelial cancer. Sequencing used immunoSEQ multiplex PCR; TCRdb keeps in-frame clones, though not all of them. The sample consists of about 110,000 clones, approximately 89% of them appearing once. Time point denoted: peripheral blood 6 weeks after treatment start. The input for sequencing was PBMCs, taken around atezolizumab (anti-PD-L1) treatment. These receptors originate from a man aged 55 to 70 with urothelial cancer.

The rearrangement joins TRBV7-2 to TRBJ1-1; 8 nucleotides line up with TRBD1. From germline, CDR1 is SGHTA and CDR2 FQGNSA. The CDR3 runs 15 residues. The V and J ends lost 7 bases and 0 bases, in that order; junction bases with no gene match: 7. CDR3 sequence reads: CASTYSGQVNTEAFF. CDR3 nucleotides: TGTGCCAGCACTTATTCGGGACAGGTGAACACTGAAGCTTTCTTT.

This chain uses TRBV6-6 with TRBJ2-3; TRBD2 matches 8 bases. The germline V gene has CDR1 MNHNY and CDR2 SVGAGI (reference sequence). The length of the CDR3 is 15 residues. With 2 bases clipped from V and 2 bases from J, the junction kept 3 bases outside the gene matches. CDR3 nucleotide sequence: TGTGCCAGCAGTTACCAGCGGGAGTACACAGATACGCAGTATTTT. It is translated as CASSYQREYTDTQYF.

The chain recombines TRBV4-1 with TRBJ2-5, with TRBD1 matching over 7 bases. The trim removed 0 bases at V and 1 base at J, leaving 5 bases unmatched. CDR3 length equals 16 residues. Germline-derived CDR1 and CDR2 are MGHRA and YSYEKL. This CDR3 is CASSQEGRGFQETQYF. CDR3 sequence (DNA): TGCGCCAGCAGCCAAGAGGGCAGGGGGTTCCAAGAGACCCAGTACTTC.

The V and J genes are TRBV10-3 and TRBJ2-5, with 9 bases fitting TRBD2. J gave up 4 bases and V 7 bases, and 7 bases lay outside the gene matches. Germline-derived CDR1 and CDR2 are ENHRY and SYGVKD. This CDR3 contains 14 residues. The CDR3 here is CAINGGGAAETQYF. DNA for the CDR3: TGTGCCATCAATGGCGGGGGGGCAGCAGAGACCCAGTACTTC.

The CDR3 protein is CASSQGPAAVNEQFF. CDR3 nucleotide sequence: TGCGCCAGCAGCCAAGGGCCCGCAGCGGTAAATGAGCAGTTCTTC. The chain carries TRBV4-1 and TRBJ2-1; TRBD2 might be the D (5 bases). Germline values: CDR1 MGHRA, CDR2 YSYEKL. The CDR3 consists of 15 residues. Trimming stripped 1 base from V and 7 bases from J, with 14 bases between.

The chain employs TRBV28 and TRBJ2-5; no reliable D call. Trimming took off 1 base at V and 5 bases at J, with 8 bases between the two ends. From germline, CDR1 is MDHEN and CDR2 SYDVKM. There are 13 residues in the CDR3. The CDR3 loop is CASSLSSQETQYF. CDR3 DNA: TGTGCCAGCAGTTTATCTAGTCAGGAGACCCAGTACTTC.

The rearrangement links TRBV10-2 to TRBJ1-1, with unresolved D. CDR1 is WSHSY, CDR2 SAAADI, per germline. This CDR3 contains 16 residues. V shed 8 bases and J shed 2 bases, with 21 bases lying between them. The CDR3 sequence is CASGPDLRRGNTEAFF. The CDR3 DNA reads as TGCGCCAGCGGTCCGGACCTCCGGCGGGGAAACACTGAAGCTTTCTTT.

The chain employs TRBV6-1 and TRBJ2-1; TRBD1 aligns across 7 bases. CDR3 length equals 16 residues. V trimming: 0 bases; J trimming: 3 bases; junction bases outside the gene matches: 5. Germline CDR1 reads MNHNS; CDR2 reads SASEGT. The CDR3 DNA sequence: TGTGCCAGCAGTGAAGCGGGCAGGGGGTTCTACAATGAGCAGTTCTTC. This sequence encodes CASSEAGRGFYNEQFF.

This clone was detected once. This rearrangement joins TRBV28 to TRBJ1-1; D is perhaps TRBD1 (5 bases). Trimming took 4 bases from V and 11 from J, leaving 26 bases between them. CDR3 length: 16 amino acids. CDR1 and CDR2 (germline): MDHEN, SYDVKM. CDR3 coding DNA: TGTGCCAGCAGTTCCCGCCCGCAGGGTGAGGATCTTATGGCTTTCTTT. Protein sequence: CASSSRPQGEDLMAFF. Full variable domain (missing parts from reference TRBV28 and TRBJ1-1): DVKVTQSSRYLVKRTGEKVFLECVQDMDHENMFWYRQDPGLGLRLIYFSYDVKMKEKGDIPEGYSVSREKKERFSLILESASTNQTSMYLCASSSRPQGEDLMAFFGQGTRLTVV.

The chain joins TRBV5-1 to TRBJ2-3; D perhaps matches TRBD1 (6 bases). V shed 1 base and J shed 4 bases, with 16 bases lying between them. CDR3 size: 16 residues. Germline values: CDR1 SGHRS, CDR2 YFSETQ. CDR3 region: CASSLNRVGVADTQYF. Written as DNA, the CDR3 is TGCGCCAGCAGCTTGAACAGGGTCGGGGTCGCAGATACGCAGTATTTT.

The chain links TRBV19 to TRBJ1-4, with D tentatively TRBD1 (6 bases). Germline CDR1 and CDR2: LNHDA and SQIVND (reference sequence). The CDR3 loop spans 13 amino acids. V gave up 6 bases and J gave up 7 bases, with 12 bases separating them. The CDR3, as DNA: TGTGCCAGTAGCGCACAGGGTCTTGAAAAACTGTTTTTT. It specifies CASSAQGLEKLFF.

This clone was found once. The chain joins TRBV20-1 to TRBJ1-2; D may be TRBD1 (5 bases). V was shortened by 3 bases and J by 9 bases, with 11 bases between the two germline ends. The germline gives CDR1 DFQATT, CDR2 SNEGSKA (reference sequence). The CDR3 is 11 amino acids. This CDR3 is CSASGQGSYTF. Here the CDR3 DNA reads TGCAGTGCTAGTGGGCAGGGAAGCTACACCTTC.

The chain carries TRBV6-1 and TRBJ2-1, with 8 nucleotides matching TRBD2. V lost 1 base to trimming and J lost 8 bases; unmatched junction nucleotides: 10. Germline CDR1 is MNHNS and CDR2 is SASEGT. The length of the CDR3 is 16 residues. The CDR3 bases are TGTGCCAGCAGTGAAGTAGCGGGGAGGCCCCTGGATGAGCAGTTCTTC. It codes for CASSEVAGRPLDEQFF.

J is TRBJ2-6 and V is TRBV7-3; possible D gene TRBD2, 6 bases. The V and J ends lost 1 base and 2 bases respectively, with 6 bases between them. The CDR3 has 15 residues. CDR1 is SGHTA, CDR2 FQGTGA, per germline. CDR3 nucleotide sequence: TGTGCCAGCAGCTTAATAGCGGCTGGGGCCAACGTCCTGACTTTC. This encodes CASSLIAAGANVLTF. Supplemented by reference TRBV7-3 and TRBJ2-6, the full variable domain reads GAGVSQTPSNKVTEKGKYVELRCDPISGHTALYWYRQSLGQGPEFLIYFQGTGAADDSGLPNDRFFAVRPEGSVSTLKIQRTERGDSAVYLCASSLIAAGANVLTFGAGSRLTVL.

The chain has TRBV4-1 and TRBJ2-1, with 12 bases lining up with TRBD2. Germline CDR1 MGHRA, CDR2 YSYEKL. The trim removed 2 bases at V and 7 bases at J, leaving 6 bases unmatched. The CDR3 runs 16 residues. The CDR3 loop is CASSQLAGGTANEQFF. CDR3 in DNA: TGCGCCAGCAGCCAACTAGCGGGGGGGACAGCAAATGAGCAGTTCTTC.

The chain links TRBV5-1 to TRBJ2-5; possible D gene TRBD2, 5 bases. The CDR3 has 16 amino acids. Trimming cost V 0 bases and J 2 bases, with 14 bases left between them. Germline CDR1 reads SGHRS; CDR2 reads YFSETQ. The CDR3 DNA reads TGCGCCAGCAGCTTGGCTTCTAGCACCGAGCAAGAGACCCAGTACTTC. Residues: CASSLASSTEQETQYF. The full variable domain, in which reference TRBV5-1 and TRBJ2-5 provide the parts outside the CDR3, is KAGVTQTPRYLIKTRGQQVTLSCSPISGHRSVSWYQQTPGQGLQFLFEYFSETQRNKGNFPGRFSGRQFSNSRSEMNVSTLELGDSALYLCASSLASSTEQETQYFGPGTRLLVL.

This sequence joins TRBV10-3 and TRBJ2-7, with a weak D call TRBD2 (6 bases). The germline CDR1 and CDR2 sequences are ENHRY and SYGVKD. The CDR3 covers 12 residues. V was shortened by 2 bases and J by 7 bases, with 9 bases between the two germline ends. The CDR3 loop is CAISEGGKEQYF. The CDR3 coding sequence is TGTGCCATCAGTGAGGGGGGGAAGGAGCAGTACTTC.

The chain joins TRBV11-2 to TRBJ1-5; TRBD1 is a possible D gene (6 bases). CDR3 length: 15 amino acids. Per germline, CDR1 SGHAT and CDR2 FQNNGV. Trimming removed 4 bases at V and 4 bases at J, with 14 bases between. CDR3 in amino acids: CASSSNQGRNQPQHF. Written as DNA, the CDR3 is TGTGCCAGCAGCTCCAATCAGGGGCGGAATCAGCCCCAGCATTTT.

This clone was counted a few times. This chain connects TRBV2 to TRBJ2-7, with D possibly matching TRBD2 (5 bases). V was shortened by 6 bases and J by 3 bases, with 27 bases between the two germline ends. Germline V gene sequence: CDR1 SNHLY, CDR2 FYNNEI. The CDR3 runs 18 residues. The CDR3 sequence is CASRGSGTNVPSLYEQYF. For the CDR3, the DNA is TGTGCCAGCAGGGGCTCGGGAACAAACGTCCCCTCCCTCTACGAGCAGTACTTC.

The V call is TRBV10-3, the J call TRBJ1-1; 11 bases agree with TRBD1. V shed 0 bases and J 7 bases; nucleotides not matched to a gene: 7. From germline, CDR1 is ENHRY and CDR2 SYGVKD. This CDR3 has 16 amino acids. The chain's CDR3 is CAISESGTGGVGEAFF. CDR3 bases: TGTGCCATCAGTGAGTCGGGGACAGGGGGTGTTGGTGAAGCTTTCTTT.

The table lists this clone with a few counts. The CDR3 is CASSVTGGRSPLHF. For the CDR3, the DNA is TGTGCCAGCAGCGTGACAGGGGGTCGGTCACCCCTCCACTTT. The V call is TRBV13, the J call TRBJ1-6, with 9 bases identical to TRBD1. This CDR3 spans 14 amino acids. Per the germline V gene, CDR1 is PRHDT and CDR2 is FYEKMQ (reference sequence). V lost 5 bases and J lost 10; bases outside the gene matches: 6. Full variable domain (rest looked up from reference TRBV13 and TRBJ1-6): AAGVIQSPRHLIKEKRETATLKCYPIPRHDTVYWYQQGPGQDPQFLISFYEKMQSDKGSIPDRFSAQQFSDYHSELNMSSLELGDSALYFCASSVTGGRSPLHFGNGTRLTVT.

This chain links TRBV18 with TRBJ1-1; D gene uncertain. This CDR3 has 14 residues. In germline, CDR1 is KGHSH, CDR2 LQKENI. Trimming removed 2 bases at V and 1 base at J, with 8 bases between. The CDR3 sequence is CASSPSAGNTEAFF. CDR3 sequence (DNA): TGTGCCAGCTCACCATCGGCAGGGAACACTGAAGCTTTCTTT.